This T cell receptor beta chain was identified during a study of T cells in Graves' hyperthyroidism and ophthalmopathy. This clonotype was seen more than once but under ten times. RNA transcripts yielded amplified TCR beta CDR3 regions. TCR CDR3 underwent first-round RT-PCR with the HTBI primer set. From the multiplex PCR reads, TCRdb called clonotypes with MiXCR, one entry per CDR3 protein. The sample lists hundreds of thousands of distinct CDR3 sequences, 14% occurring once. CDR1 is KGHDR and CDR2 is SFDVKD in the germline V gene. V shed 3 bases and J shed 3 bases, with 5 bases lying between them. The length of the CDR3 is 12 residues.

This chain connects TRBV24-1 to TRBJ2-7, with unresolved D. This sequence was found in a woman aged 45 to 65 with Graves' ophthalmopathy. Sequenced material: blood. CDR3: CATSDQNYEQYF. The CDR3, as DNA: TGTGCCACCAGTGATCAAAACTACGAGCAGTACTTC.